A single sample gave rise to the 8 T cell receptor beta chains below, sequenced in a study of Ad26.COV2.S vaccination and SARS-CoV-2 variants. Assay used: immunoSEQ multiplex PCR; TCRdb lists only in-frame clones, some missing. The sample has roughly 510,000 clones; about 83% are singletons. Stated treatment: about 20 received Ad26.COV2.S at low or high dose, single or two shots; about 5 received placebo; per-sample allocation not given. On day 63 after the first injection, vaccine and placebo recipients gave samples. This specimen consisted of peripheral blood, obtained in a trial of Ad26.COV2.S vaccine versus placebo. The source of these receptors is a person aged 18-65 years who received the Ad26.COV2.S COVID-19 vaccine or a placebo.

The rearrangement uses TRBV5-1 and TRBJ2-3; 11 bases are a match to TRBD2. J gave up 5 bases and V 8 bases, and 4 bases lay outside the gene matches. Germline-derived CDR1 and CDR2 are SGHRS and YFSETQ. The CDR3 sequence is 13 residues long. CDR3 region: CASRLAGKDTQYF. CDR3 bases: TGCGCCAGTCGACTAGCGGGAAAAGATACGCAGTATTTT. The whole variable domain, remainder taken from reference TRBV5-1 and TRBJ2-3, is KAGVTQTPRYLIKTRGQQVTLSCSPISGHRSVSWYQQTPGQGLQFLFEYFSETQRNKGNFPGRFSGRQFSNSRSEMNVSTLELGDSALYLCASRLAGKDTQYFGPGTRLTVL.

V is TRBV7-9 and J is TRBJ2-7; the D gene is possibly TRBD2 (6 bases). This CDR3 is built from 12 residues. V was shortened by 4 bases and J by 6 bases, with 10 bases between the two germline ends. Per germline, CDR1 SEHNR and CDR2 FQNEAQ (reference sequence). DNA of the CDR3: TGTGCCAGCAGCTACCCCGGGGGCGAGCAGTACTTC. Protein: CASSYPGGEQYF.

This clone appeared a few times. In nucleotides, the CDR3 is TGTGCCCAGCGGGGGGCGCGGGTCACCGGGGAGCTGTTTTTT. Amino acid sequence: CAQRGARVTGELFF. The J gene is TRBJ2-2, the V gene TRBV30; TRBD2 agrees at 9 bases. With 8 bases clipped from V and 4 bases from J, the junction kept 8 bases outside the gene matches. Germline CDR1 is GTSNPN and CDR2 is SVGIG (reference sequence). The CDR3 covers 14 residues.

This chain uses TRBV5-1 with TRBJ2-1; D may be TRBD2 (6 bases). The CDR3 is 16 amino acids. Germline CDR1 is SGHRS and CDR2 is YFSETQ. With 3 bases removed from V and 0 bases from J, the gap between germline ends came to 13 bases. In DNA form, the CDR3 reads TGCGCCAGCAGCTATACGGGACTCACCTCCTACAATGAGCAGTTCTTC. It is translated as CASSYTGLTSYNEQFF.

This clone was recorded once. The V call is TRBV7-2, the J call TRBJ2-1; 11 bases are shared with TRBD2. The germline gives CDR1 SGHTA, CDR2 FQGNSA. The trim removed 4 bases at V and 7 bases at J, leaving 12 bases unmatched. The CDR3 covers 17 residues. The CDR3 DNA is TGTGCCAGCAGCTCCTCCGGGCGACTAGCGGGAAGGAATGAGCAGTTCTTC. It encodes CASSSSGRLAGRNEQFF.

The chain couples TRBV4-3 to TRBJ1-3; the D gene is possibly TRBD1 (6 bases). Germline CDR1 reads LGHNA; CDR2 reads YSLEER. The CDR3 consists of 17 residues. V was cut by 4 bases and J by 0 bases, with 16 bases left in between. CDR3 in DNA: TGCGCCAGCAGCCTCGACCAGGGGAAATTCTCTGGAAACACCATATATTTT. Protein product: CASSLDQGKFSGNTIYF.

The V call is TRBV2, the J call TRBJ1-2; D remains unclear. The CDR3 is 12 residues long. Trimming took off 7 bases at V and 4 bases at J, with 10 bases between the two ends. In germline, CDR1 is SNHLY, CDR2 FYNNEI. Here the CDR3 DNA reads TGTGCCAGCACGGCGGTGGCCTATGGCTACACCTTC. It encodes CASTAVAYGYTF.

The V call is TRBV7-8, the J call TRBJ2-1; TRBD1 aligns across 8 bases. Per germline, CDR1 SGHVS and CDR2 FQNEAQ. This CDR3 has 11 amino acids. V lost 1 base, J lost 14 bases, and 1 base stayed unmatched. The CDR3 is CASSLGTGKFF. CDR3 DNA: TGTGCCAGCAGCTTAGGGACAGGGAAGTTCTTC.